The present T cell receptor beta chain was sequenced within a study of blood T cell repertoires in COVID-19. Study at large: The United States, Italy and Spain were the sources of the acute and convalescent COVID-19 samples. Sample material is recorded as cDNA or gDNA derived from T cells, B-cell-depleted T cells, or PBMCs.

The CDR3 spans 14 residues. Losses at the gene ends were 6 bases for V and 2 bases for J; bases not matched to a gene: 5. Germline V CDR1 and CDR2: MDHEN, SYDVKM. Source study methods: Scientists estimated how many nucleated cells there were by amplifying reference gene primers. The method was immunoSEQ multiplex PCR; TCRdb's version includes in-frame clones alone and lacks a portion of them. The V and J calls and clone size are taken from that table; D and trimming were inferred from the DNA. The sample has under 300,000 clones, approximately 80% seen once. Sequencing was carried out using peripheral blood. The source of this sequence is a woman between 18 and 29 years old with acute or convalescent COVID-19. The gene calls are TRBV28 and TRBJ1-2, with 8 nucleotides matching TRBD1. As DNA, the CDR3 is TGTGCCAGCAGGGACGGGACAGGCAACTATGGCTACACCTTC. This encodes CASRDGTGNYGYTF.